These T cell receptor beta chains were read from a single sample in a study of post-analysis software for immune sequencing data. TCRdb used MiXCR to reprocess the PCR reads, holding one entry per CDR3 protein. This sample has about 430,000 distinct CDR3 sequences; approximately 42% occur once, and the top ten carry 7.6%. Sequencing was performed on blood. Receptors originate from a girl aged 2 to 9 with multiple sclerosis. CDR3s include the opening cysteine and the closing phenylalanine or tryptophan. D genes are given only for firm matches. Expanded clones are given a class, and other clones once, few, many or no size at all.

v_gene,d_gene,abundance,j_gene,CDR3nt,CDR3aa
TRBV12-3/TRBV12-4,TRBD2,few,TRBJ2-1,TGTGCCAGCAGTTTAATAAGCGGGGGGACGTACAATGAGCAGTTCTTC,CASSLISGGTYNEQFF
TRBV5-6,NA,NA,TRBJ2-5,TGTGCCAGCAGCTTGGTACAGGAAGAGACCCAGTACTTC,CASSLVQEETQYF
TRBV15,NA,few,TRBJ2-3,TGTGCCACCAGCAGAGACCGAGCGACAGATACGCAGTATTTT,CATSRDRATDTQYF
TRBV11-1,NA,NA,TRBJ2-3,TGTGCCAGCAGCTACAAACGTGCATGGGATACGCAGTATTTT,CASSYKRAWDTQYF
TRBV6-2/TRBV6-3,NA,NA,TRBJ1-2,TGTGCCAGCAGTCGGGCAGTTTCGTTCTATGGCTACACCTTC,CASSRAVSFYGYTF
TRBV2,TRBD1,few,TRBJ2-1,TGTGCCAGCAGGGGGACAGGGGGCTCCTACAATGAGCAGTTCTTC,CASRGTGGSYNEQFF
TRBV20-1,TRBD2,many,TRBJ2-3,TGCAGTGCTAGAGATCAGATAGCGGGGGGGCGGACAGATACGCAGTATTTT,CSARDQIAGGRTDTQYF
TRBV7-2,NA,once,TRBJ2-1,TGTGCCGGCAAGAGCTCCTACAATGAGCAGTTCTTC,CAGKSSYNEQFF
TRBV28,TRBD1,NA,TRBJ1-5,TGTGCCAGCAGTATACAGGGGAACAGCAATCAGCCCCAGCATTTT,CASSIQGNSNQPQHF
TRBV5-1,TRBD2,NA,TRBJ2-3,TGCGCCAGCAGCGCCTCGGCGGGGGAGATCGGAGATACGCAGTATTTT,CASSASAGEIGDTQYF
TRBV5-1,NA,NA,TRBJ2-5,TGCGCCAGCAGCCCTGGTGGCACCGAAGAGACCCAGTACTTC,CASSPGGTEETQYF
TRBV28,NA,NA,TRBJ2-7,TGTGCCAGCAGTTTACCCACCTACTACGAGCAGTACTTC,CASSLPTYYEQYF
TRBV7-6,TRBD2,few,TRBJ2-1,TGTGCCAGCAGCTTAAGACCTAGGACTAGCGGGATCAATGAGCAGTTCTTC,CASSLRPRTSGINEQFF
TRBV28,TRBD1,many,TRBJ1-3,TGTGCCAGCAGTTTATGGCCCTCAAGCGACAGGGGATACGGAAACACCATATATTTT,CASSLWPSSDRGYGNTIYF
TRBV5-1,TRBD1,NA,TRBJ2-7,TGCGCCAGCAGGCCCCGGGACAGGGCCTACGAGCAGTACTTC,CASRPRDRAYEQYF
TRBV6-5,NA,NA,TRBJ1-2,TGTGCCAGCAGTTACTCGATAGTGGACGGAGCTAACTATGGCTACACCTTC,CASSYSIVDGANYGYTF
TRBV5-1,NA,few,TRBJ2-6,TGCGCCAGCAGCTTGCCCCAAATCTCTGGGGCCAACGTCCTGACTTTC,CASSLPQISGANVLTF
TRBV12-3/TRBV12-4,TRBD2,NA,TRBJ2-1,TGTGCCAGCAGTTTAGCTTCAGGGACTAGCGGTAGTGAGCAGTTCTTC,CASSLASGTSGSEQFF
TRBV7-8,TRBD1,NA,TRBJ2-4,TGTGCCAGCAGCTTGGCCCGGGACAGTAAGAAGGACTTC,CASSLARDSKKDF
TRBV28,TRBD1,NA,TRBJ1-5,TGTGCCAGCAGTTTGAGGGGGCCTCAGCCCCAGCATTTT,CASSLRGPQPQHF
TRBV5-1,NA,few,TRBJ2-1,TGTGCCAGCAGCTTATTTGATGAGCAGTTCTTC,CASSLFDEQFF
TRBV30,NA,few,TRBJ2-5,TGTGCCTGGAGTGAAGAAAGACGGCAGTACTTC,CAWSEERRQYF
TRBV5-1,TRBD1,NA,TRBJ2-5,TGCGCCAGCAGCTTGGGGTTTGAGTTGAACAGGGGGCGTATCGTAGAGACCCAGTACTTC,CASSLGFELNRGRIVETQYF
TRBV7-2,NA,NA,TRBJ2-1,TGTGCCAGCAGCTTAATGCTGTACAATGAGCAGTTCTTC,CASSLMLYNEQFF
TRBV28,NA,NA,TRBJ2-1,TGTGCCAGCAGTTCTGGACTGATTGAGCAGTTCTTC,CASSSGLIEQFF
TRBV19,NA,once,TRBJ2-3,TGTGCCAGTAGTATATCCCCGAGCGGAGATACGCAGTATTTT,CASSISPSGDTQYF
TRBV4-1,TRBD2,many,TRBJ2-5,TGCGCCAGCAGCCAAGTGGTAGCGGGGTCTCACCGCCAAGAGACCCAGTACTTC,CASSQVVAGSHRQETQYF
TRBV7-2,NA,NA,TRBJ1-2,TGTGCCAGCAGCTCACTGACCAGTGGAGGCTACACCTTC,CASSSLTSGGYTF
TRBV7-2,NA,NA,TRBJ2-5,TGTGCCAGCAGCTCCGGCCGGGGACAAGACAAAGAGACCCAGTACTTC,CASSSGRGQDKETQYF
TRBV7-2,TRBD2,many,TRBJ2-5,TGTGCCAGCACCCACTTGGCTAGCGGACAAGAGACCCAGTACTTC,CASTHLASGQETQYF
TRBV5-1,TRBD1,once,TRBJ1-6,TGCGCCAGCAGCTTGGCGTGGGACAGCTATAATTCACCCCTCCACTTT,CASSLAWDSYNSPLHF
TRBV6-1,NA,NA,TRBJ2-7,TGTGCCAGTAGTGAAGGGGGCGGGGGGCCCTACGAGCAGTACTTC,CASSEGGGGPYEQYF
TRBV20-1,NA,NA,TRBJ2-7,TGCAGTGCTAGCCGCTTGGGAAAGCAGTACTTC,CSASRLGKQYF
TRBV6-8,TRBD1,NA,TRBJ2-2,TGTGCCAGCATGACGGGACAGGGCTACACCGGGGAGCTGTTTTTT,CASMTGQGYTGELFF
TRBV28,NA,once,TRBJ2-1,TGTGCCAGCAGTATCCTCCTTCCGGGTGAAGGGAATGAGCAGTTCTTC,CASSILLPGEGNEQFF
TRBV12-3/TRBV12-4,TRBD2,NA,TRBJ2-7,TGTGCCAGCAGATTGGGACTAGCGGGAGAGGGCCAGTACTTC,CASRLGLAGEGQYF
TRBV18,NA,NA,TRBJ1-2,TGTGCCAGCTCACCGGGACCAGTGGGCTATGGCTACACCTTC,CASSPGPVGYGYTF
TRBV9,TRBD1,NA,TRBJ1-6,TGTGCCAGCAGCGTAGTTTCAGGGGGGAATTCACCCCTCCACTTT,CASSVVSGGNSPLHF
TRBV18,TRBD2,NA,TRBJ2-1,TGTGCCAGCTCACCGAGCGGGACCATGGGGAATGAGCAGTTCTTC,CASSPSGTMGNEQFF